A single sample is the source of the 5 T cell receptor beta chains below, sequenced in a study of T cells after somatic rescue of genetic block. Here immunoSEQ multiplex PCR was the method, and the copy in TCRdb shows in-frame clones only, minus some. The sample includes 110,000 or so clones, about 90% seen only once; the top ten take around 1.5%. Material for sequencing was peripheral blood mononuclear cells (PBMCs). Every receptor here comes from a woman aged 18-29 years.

The CDR3 spells CASRGDGPIYSGYTF. CDR3 nucleotides: TGTGCCAGCAGGGGGGACGGACCTATCTACAGTGGCTACACCTTC. The rearrangement uses TRBV2 and TRBJ1-2, with D possibly TRBD1 on 5 matching bases. Trimming removed 6 bases from V and 7 bases from J, with 21 bases in between. The germline V gene encodes CDR1 SNHLY and CDR2 FYNNEI. The CDR3 spans 15 residues.

The CDR3 nucleotides read TGCGCCAGCAAGAATGAGGCAGGAGACTACAATGAGCAGTTCTTC. Its protein product is CASKNEAGDYNEQFF. V gene TRBV5-1 combines with J gene TRBJ2-1; D remains unclear. Trimming removed 6 bases from V and 3 bases from J, with 16 bases in between. This CDR3 spans 15 amino acids. Germline values: CDR1 SGHRS, CDR2 YFSETQ.

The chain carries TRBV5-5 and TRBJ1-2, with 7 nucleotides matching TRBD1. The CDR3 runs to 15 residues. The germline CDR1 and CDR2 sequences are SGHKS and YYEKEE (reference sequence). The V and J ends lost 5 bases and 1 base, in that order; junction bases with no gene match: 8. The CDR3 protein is CASREGQRINYGYTF. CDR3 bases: TGTGCCAGCAGGGAGGGACAGCGGATTAACTATGGCTACACCTTC.

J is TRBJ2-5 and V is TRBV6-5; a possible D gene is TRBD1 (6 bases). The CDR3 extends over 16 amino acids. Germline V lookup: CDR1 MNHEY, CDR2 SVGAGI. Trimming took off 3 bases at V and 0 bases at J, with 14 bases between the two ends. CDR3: CASSYTAGEDQETQYF. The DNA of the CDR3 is TGTGCCAGCAGTTATACGGCAGGGGAAGACCAAGAGACCCAGTACTTC.

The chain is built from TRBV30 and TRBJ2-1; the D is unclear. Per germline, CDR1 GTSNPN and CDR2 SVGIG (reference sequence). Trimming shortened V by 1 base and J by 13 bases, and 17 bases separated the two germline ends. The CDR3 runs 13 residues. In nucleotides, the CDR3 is TGTGCCTGGAGTGGGCTAGACGCTAGATTTCAGTTCTTC. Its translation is CAWSGLDARFQFF.